This is a list of T cell receptor beta chains from one sample in a study of T cells in Graves' hyperthyroidism and ophthalmopathy. Each CDR3 protein gets one entry after TCRdb re-called the multiplex PCR reads with MiXCR. The table records about 640,000 distinct CDR3 sequences, around 20% of them present only once. Source material: blood. These receptors originate from a man between 25 and 39 years old with Graves' ophthalmopathy. CDR3s include the opening cysteine and the closing phenylalanine or tryptophan. D genes are given only for firm matches. Rows may omit the clone size; those that give it use once, few, many or a size class.

V	size	J	length	D	CDR3	DNA
TRBV29-1	few	TRBJ2-1	13	-	CSALGTTNNEQFF	TGCAGCGCACTCGGGACCACAAACAATGAGCAGTTCTTC
TRBV11-2	many	TRBJ2-2	18	-	CASSLESWVAANTGELFF	TGTGCCAGCAGCTTAGAGTCCTGGGTAGCGGCGAACACCGGGGAGCTGTTTTTT
TRBV18	many	TRBJ1-1	14	-	CASSPTGPNTEAFF	TGTGCCAGCAGTCCAACAGGGCCGAACACTGAAGCTTTCTTT
TRBV30	-	TRBJ2-1	15	-	CAWSVLGESYNEQFF	TGTGCCTGGAGTGTACTTGGGGAGTCCTACAATGAGCAGTTCTTC
TRBV19	few	TRBJ1-1	13	-	CASSARGETEAFF	TGTGCCAGTAGTGCTCGGGGAGAAACTGAAGCTTTCTTT
TRBV12-3/TRBV12-4	-	TRBJ2-3	16	TRBD1	CASSPLRTGGTDTQYF	TGTGCCAGCAGTCCCCTCAGGACAGGGGGCACAGATACGCAGTATTTT
TRBV20-1	-	TRBJ2-5	11	-	CSAVRRETQYF	TGCAGTGCGGTCCGGAGAGAGACCCAGTACTTC
TRBV27	-	TRBJ2-7	15	-	CASSYGGQIPYEQYF	TGTGCCAGCAGTTATGGGGGCCAAATTCCCTACGAGCAGTACTTC
TRBV5-1	many	TRBJ2-3	18	TRBD2	CASSSTGTSGPVSDTQYF	TGCGCCAGCAGCTCGACCGGGACTAGCGGGCCGGTGTCAGATACGCAGTATTTT
TRBV11-3	-	TRBJ2-5	17	TRBD1	CASRFKTGGTYLGTQYF	TGTGCCAGCAGGTTCAAGACAGGGGGCACCTACCTTGGGACCCAGTACTTC
TRBV9	-	TRBJ1-4	15	-	CASSSTGTANEKLFF	TGTGCCAGCAGCTCGACCGGGACGGCTAATGAAAAACTGTTTTTT
TRBV5-4	-	TRBJ2-7	14	TRBD2	CASSLRTSAYEQYF	TGTGCCAGCAGCTTGCGGACTAGCGCCTACGAGCAGTACTTC
TRBV28	few	TRBJ2-7	14	-	CATQDSLGVYEQYF	TGTGCCACCCAGGACTCGTTGGGGGTCTACGAGCAGTACTTC
TRBV29-1	few	TRBJ1-1	14	TRBD1	CSASMDRVNTEAFF	TGCAGCGCTTCTATGGACAGGGTGAACACTGAAGCTTTCTTT
TRBV5-6	-	TRBJ2-1	16	TRBD2	CASSPGTSGSMDEQFF	TGTGCCAGCAGCCCTGGGACTAGCGGGAGTATGGATGAGCAGTTCTTC
TRBV27	few	TRBJ2-1	13	-	CASSNRPSNEQFF	TGTGCCAGCAGTAATCGACCCAGCAATGAGCAGTTCTTC
TRBV7-6	many	TRBJ2-3	13	TRBD2	CASRRESTDTQYF	TGTGCCAGCAGGCGGGAGAGCACAGATACGCAGTATTTT
TRBV28	many	TRBJ2-5	14	-	CASSLLGPQETQYF	TGTGCCAGCAGTTTGTTGGGACCTCAAGAGACCCAGTACTTC
TRBV2	many	TRBJ2-6	17	-	CASSPSLLRDGANVLTF	TGTGCCAGCAGCCCTAGCCTCTTAAGGGACGGGGCCAACGTCCTGACTTTC
TRBV30	-	TRBJ1-5	17	TRBD1	CAWSDRGQGGLGQPQHF	TGTGCCTGGAGTGATCGAGGACAGGGCGGTCTGGGTCAGCCCCAGCATTTT
TRBV6-2/TRBV6-3	-	TRBJ2-5	13	TRBD1	CATTSGTEETQYF	TGTGCCACCACTTCCGGGACAGAAGAGACCCAGTACTTC
TRBV13	-	TRBJ2-5	14	TRBD1	CASSQQGRGETQYF	TGTGCCAGCAGCCAACAGGGGAGAGGGGAGACCCAGTACTTC
TRBV30	-	TRBJ2-1	12	-	CAWSVSGHEQFF	TGTGCCTGGAGTGTATCTGGGCATGAGCAGTTCTTC
TRBV11-2	many	TRBJ1-1	16	TRBD1	CASSWGTGNMNTEAFF	TGTGCCAGCAGCTGGGGGACAGGTAATATGAACACTGAAGCTTTCTTT
TRBV6-9	once	TRBJ1-4	13	-	CASSYGLDEKLFF	TGTGCCAGCAGTTATGGTCTGGATGAAAAACTGTTTTTT
TRBV6-1	few	TRBJ1-4	15	-	CASSVAAGRNEKLFF	TGTGCCAGCAGTGTCGCGGCAGGGCGTAATGAAAAACTGTTTTTT
TRBV2	-	TRBJ2-1	15	TRBD2	CASSDGSGSIYEQFF	TGTGCCAGCAGTGATGGTAGCGGGAGTATCTATGAGCAGTTCTTC
TRBV4-1	-	TRBJ2-2	17	-	CASSQPGRDRPRGELFF	TGCGCCAGCAGCCAACCCGGAAGAGACAGGCCGAGGGGGGAGCTGTTTTTT
TRBV12-3/TRBV12-4	many	TRBJ2-1	14	-	CASSLVQAYNEQFF	TGTGCCAGCAGTTTGGTCCAGGCATACAATGAGCAGTTCTTC